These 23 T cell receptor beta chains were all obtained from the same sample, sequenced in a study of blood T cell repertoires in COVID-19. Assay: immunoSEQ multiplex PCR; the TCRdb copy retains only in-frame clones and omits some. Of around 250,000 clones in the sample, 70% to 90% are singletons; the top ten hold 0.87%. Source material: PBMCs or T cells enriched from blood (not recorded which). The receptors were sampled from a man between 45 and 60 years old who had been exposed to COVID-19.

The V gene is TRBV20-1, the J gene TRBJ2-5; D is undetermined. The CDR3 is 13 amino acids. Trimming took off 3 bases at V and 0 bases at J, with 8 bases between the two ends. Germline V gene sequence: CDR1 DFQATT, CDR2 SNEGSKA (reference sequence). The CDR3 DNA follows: TGCAGTGCTAGTCACAGATACCAAGAGACCCAGTACTTC. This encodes CSASHRYQETQYF.

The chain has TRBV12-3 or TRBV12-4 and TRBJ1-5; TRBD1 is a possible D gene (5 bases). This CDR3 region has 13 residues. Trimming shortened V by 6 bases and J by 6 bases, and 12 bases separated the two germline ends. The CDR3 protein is CASSTGLAQPQHF. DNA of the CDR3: TGTGCCAGCAGCACGGGACTGGCTCAGCCCCAGCATTTT.

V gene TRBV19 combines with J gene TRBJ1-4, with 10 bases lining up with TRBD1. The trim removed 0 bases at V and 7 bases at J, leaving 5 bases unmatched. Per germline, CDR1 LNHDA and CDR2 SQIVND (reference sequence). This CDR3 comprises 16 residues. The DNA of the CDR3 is TGTGCCAGTAGTATAGACCCCCGGACAGGGGGTGAAAAACTGTTTTTT. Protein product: CASSIDPRTGGEKLFF. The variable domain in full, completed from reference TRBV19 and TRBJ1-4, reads DGGITQSPKYLFRKEGQNVTLSCEQNLNHDAMYWYRQDPGQGLRLIYYSQIVNDFQKGDIAEGYSVSREKKESFPLTVTSAQKNPTAFYLCASSIDPRTGGEKLFFGSGTQLSVL.

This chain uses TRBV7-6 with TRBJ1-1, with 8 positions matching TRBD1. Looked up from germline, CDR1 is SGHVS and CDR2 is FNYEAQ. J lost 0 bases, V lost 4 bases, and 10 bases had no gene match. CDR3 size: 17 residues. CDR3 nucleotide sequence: TGTGCCAGCAGCTCCTTGGACAGGGCTACCATGAACACTGAAGCTTTCTTT. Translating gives CASSSLDRATMNTEAFF. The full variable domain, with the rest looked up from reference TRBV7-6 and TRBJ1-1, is GAGVSQSPRYKVTKRGQDVALRCDPISGHVSLYWYRQALGQGPEFLTYFNYEAQQDKSGLPNDRFSAERPEGSISTLTIQRTEQRDSAMYRCASSSLDRATMNTEAFFGQGTRLTVV.

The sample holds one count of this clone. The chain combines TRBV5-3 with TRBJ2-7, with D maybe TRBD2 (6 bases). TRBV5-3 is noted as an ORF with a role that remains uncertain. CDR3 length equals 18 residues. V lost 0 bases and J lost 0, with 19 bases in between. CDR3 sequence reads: CARSLGLVLARDSYEQYV. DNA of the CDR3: TGTGCCAGAAGCTTGGGACTAGTGCTAGCTCGGGACTCCTACGAGCAGTACGTC.

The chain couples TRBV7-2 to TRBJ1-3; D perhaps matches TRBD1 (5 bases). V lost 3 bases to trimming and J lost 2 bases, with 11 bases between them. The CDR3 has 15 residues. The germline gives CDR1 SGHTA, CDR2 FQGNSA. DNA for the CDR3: TGTGCCAGCAGCTTGAAGACAGCCCCTGGAAACACCATATATTTT. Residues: CASSLKTAPGNTIYF.

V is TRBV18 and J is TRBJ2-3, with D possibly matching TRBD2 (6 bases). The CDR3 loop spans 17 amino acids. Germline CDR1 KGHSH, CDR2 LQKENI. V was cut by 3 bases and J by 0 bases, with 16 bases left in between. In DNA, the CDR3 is TGTGCCAGCTCACCGATACAGAGGAGGGCTAGCACAGATACGCAGTATTTT. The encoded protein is CASSPIQRRASTDTQYF.

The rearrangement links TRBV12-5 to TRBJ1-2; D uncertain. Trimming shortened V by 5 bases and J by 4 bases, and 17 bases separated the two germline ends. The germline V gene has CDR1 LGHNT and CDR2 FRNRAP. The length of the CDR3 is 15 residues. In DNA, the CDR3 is TGTGCTAGTGGTAGCCGGCGGGAATCCCGCTATGGCTACACCTTC. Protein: CASGSRRESRYGYTF.

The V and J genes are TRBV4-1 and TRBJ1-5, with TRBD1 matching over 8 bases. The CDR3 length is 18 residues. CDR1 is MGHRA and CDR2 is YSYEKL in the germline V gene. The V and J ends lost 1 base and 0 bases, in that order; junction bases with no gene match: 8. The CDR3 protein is CASSQGTGSIFSNQPQHF. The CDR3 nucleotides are TGCGCCAGCAGCCAAGGGACAGGGTCTATCTTTAGCAATCAGCCCCAGCATTTT.

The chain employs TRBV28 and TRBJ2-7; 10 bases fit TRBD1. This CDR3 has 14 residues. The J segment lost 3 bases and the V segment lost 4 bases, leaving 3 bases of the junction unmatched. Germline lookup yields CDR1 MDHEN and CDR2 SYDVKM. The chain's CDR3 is CASSSRTGGYEQYV. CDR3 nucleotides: TGTGCCAGCAGTTCGCGGACAGGGGGCTACGAGCAGTACGTC.

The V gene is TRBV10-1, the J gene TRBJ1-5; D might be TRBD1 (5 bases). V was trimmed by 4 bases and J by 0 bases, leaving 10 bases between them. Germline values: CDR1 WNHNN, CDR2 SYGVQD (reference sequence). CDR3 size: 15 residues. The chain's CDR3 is CASSADSYSNQPQHF. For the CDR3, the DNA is TGCGCCAGCAGTGCTGACAGTTATAGCAATCAGCCCCAGCATTTT.

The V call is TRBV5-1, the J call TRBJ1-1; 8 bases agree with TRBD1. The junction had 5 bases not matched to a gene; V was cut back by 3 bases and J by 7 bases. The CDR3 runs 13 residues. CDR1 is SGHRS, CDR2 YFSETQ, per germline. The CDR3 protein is CASSSRQGNEAFF. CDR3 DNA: TGCGCCAGCAGCTCGAGACAGGGGAATGAAGCTTTCTTT.

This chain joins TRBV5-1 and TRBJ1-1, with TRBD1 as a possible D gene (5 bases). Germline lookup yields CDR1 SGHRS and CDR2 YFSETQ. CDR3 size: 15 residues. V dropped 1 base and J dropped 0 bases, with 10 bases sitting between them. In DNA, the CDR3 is TGCGCCAGCAGCTTGCAGGGTGGGGTGAACACTGAAGCTTTCTTT. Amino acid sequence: CASSLQGGVNTEAFF.

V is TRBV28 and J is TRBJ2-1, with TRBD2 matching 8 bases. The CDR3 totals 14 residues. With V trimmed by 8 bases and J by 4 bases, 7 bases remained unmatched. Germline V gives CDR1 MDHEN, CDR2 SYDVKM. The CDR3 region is CASAPASGYNEQFF. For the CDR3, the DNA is TGTGCCAGCGCCCCGGCTAGCGGGTACAATGAGCAGTTCTTC.

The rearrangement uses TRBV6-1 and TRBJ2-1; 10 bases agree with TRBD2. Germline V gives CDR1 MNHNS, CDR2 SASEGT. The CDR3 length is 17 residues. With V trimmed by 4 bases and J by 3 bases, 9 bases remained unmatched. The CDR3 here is CASSALTSGHFYNEQFF. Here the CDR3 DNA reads TGTGCCAGCAGTGCGCTGACTAGCGGGCATTTCTACAATGAGCAGTTCTTC.

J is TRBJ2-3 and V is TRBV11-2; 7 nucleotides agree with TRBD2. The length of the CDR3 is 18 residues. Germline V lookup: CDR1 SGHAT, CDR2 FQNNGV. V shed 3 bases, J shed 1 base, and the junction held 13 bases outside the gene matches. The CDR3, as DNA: TGTGCCAGCAGCTTCGGACCATTTGGGCTAGCGGGCACAGATACGCAGTATTTT. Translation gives CASSFGPFGLAGTDTQYF.

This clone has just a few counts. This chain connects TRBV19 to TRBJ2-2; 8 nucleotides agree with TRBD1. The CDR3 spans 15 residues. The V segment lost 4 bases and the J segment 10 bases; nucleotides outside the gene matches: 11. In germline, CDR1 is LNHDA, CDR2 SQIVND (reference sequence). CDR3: CASSNPDREIEELFF. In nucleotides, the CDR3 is TGTGCCAGTAGTAACCCGGACAGGGAAATAGAGGAGCTGTTTTTT. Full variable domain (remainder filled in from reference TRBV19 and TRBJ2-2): DGGITQSPKYLFRKEGQNVTLSCEQNLNHDAMYWYRQDPGQGLRLIYYSQIVNDFQKGDIAEGYSVSREKKESFPLTVTSAQKNPTAFYLCASSNPDREIEELFFGEGSRLTVL.

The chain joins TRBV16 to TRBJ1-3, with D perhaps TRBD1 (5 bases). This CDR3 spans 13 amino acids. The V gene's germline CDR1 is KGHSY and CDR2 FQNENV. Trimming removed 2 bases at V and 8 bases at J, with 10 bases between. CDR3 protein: CASSQGGVDTIYF. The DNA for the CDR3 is TGTGCCAGCAGCCAAGGGGGGGTGGACACCATATATTTT.

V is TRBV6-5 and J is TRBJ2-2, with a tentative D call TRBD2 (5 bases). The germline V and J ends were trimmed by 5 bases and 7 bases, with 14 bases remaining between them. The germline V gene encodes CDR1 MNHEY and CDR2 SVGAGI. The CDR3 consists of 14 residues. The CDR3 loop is CASSPRRAGGELFF. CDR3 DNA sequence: TGTGCCAGCAGTCCTCGACGGGCGGGCGGGGAGCTGTTTTTT.

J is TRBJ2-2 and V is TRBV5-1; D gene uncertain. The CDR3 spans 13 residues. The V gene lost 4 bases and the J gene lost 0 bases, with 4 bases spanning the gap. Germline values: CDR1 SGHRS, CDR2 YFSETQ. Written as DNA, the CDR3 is TGCGCCAGCAGCCCCGCGAACACCGGGGAGCTGTTTTTT. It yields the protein CASSPANTGELFF.

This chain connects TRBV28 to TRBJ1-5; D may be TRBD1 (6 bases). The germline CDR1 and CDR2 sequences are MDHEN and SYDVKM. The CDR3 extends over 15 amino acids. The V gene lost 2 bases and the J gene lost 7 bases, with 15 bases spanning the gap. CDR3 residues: CASSLPQGKEQPQHF. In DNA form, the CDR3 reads TGTGCCAGCAGTTTACCACAGGGAAAAGAGCAGCCCCAGCATTTT.

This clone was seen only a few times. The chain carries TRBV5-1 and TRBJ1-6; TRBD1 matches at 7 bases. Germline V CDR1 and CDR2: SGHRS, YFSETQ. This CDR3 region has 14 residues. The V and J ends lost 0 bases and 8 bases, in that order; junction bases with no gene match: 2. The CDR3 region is CASSLATGDSPLHF. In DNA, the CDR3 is TGCGCCAGCAGCTTGGCCACAGGGGATTCACCCCTCCACTTT.

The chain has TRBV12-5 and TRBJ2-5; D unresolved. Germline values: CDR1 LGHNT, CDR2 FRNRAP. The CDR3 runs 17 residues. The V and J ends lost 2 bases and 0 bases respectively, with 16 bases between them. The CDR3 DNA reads TGTGCTAGTGGTTTGTCTTTATTTGGCTTGTACCAAGAGACCCAGTACTTC. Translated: CASGLSLFGLYQETQYF.